The 15 T cell receptor beta chains given below trace back to one sample, sequenced in a study of blood T cell repertoires in COVID-19. The protocol was immunoSEQ multiplex PCR, while the TCRdb copy is restricted to in-frame clones and leaves out a portion. The table has more than 150,000 clones, about 93% seen once. The sample taken for sequencing was peripheral blood. These receptor sequences come from a man aged 25-45 years with COVID-19, enrolled during active disease.

The chain combines TRBV3-1 (or the pseudogene TRBV3-2) with TRBJ1-6; TRBD1 might be the D (6 bases). The V end lost 5 bases, the J end lost 10 bases, and 15 bases lay between the germline ends. The length of the CDR3 is 14 residues. Germline lookup yields CDR1 LGHDT and CDR2 YNNKEL (reference sequence). CDR3 DNA: TGTGCCAGCAGCACCCAGGGGAATTGGTCACCCCTCCACTTT. This codes for CASSTQGNWSPLHF.

The chain links TRBV4-1 to TRBJ1-5; TRBD1 matches at 7 bases. Germline V gene data show CDR1 as MGHRA and CDR2 as YSYEKL. V trimming: 1 base; J trimming: 7 bases; junction bases outside the gene matches: 10. The CDR3 is made up of 16 amino acids. CDR3 sequence: CASSQGPMTGNQPQHF. The DNA for the CDR3 is TGCGCCAGCAGCCAAGGTCCAATGACAGGGAACCAGCCCCAGCATTTT.

The chain has TRBV18 and TRBJ2-3; 10 nucleotides line up with TRBD2. Per the germline V gene, CDR1 is KGHSH and CDR2 is LQKENI. This CDR3 spans 18 amino acids. The junction had 12 bases not matched to a gene; V was cut back by 3 bases and J by 3 bases. CDR3 protein: CASSPRAPPGLATDTQYF. CDR3 sequence (DNA): TGTGCCAGCTCACCCCGGGCTCCCCCGGGACTAGCGACAGATACGCAGTATTTT.

The genes are TRBV28 and TRBJ2-5, with 15 bases matching TRBD2. Losses at the gene ends were 3 bases for V and 7 bases for J; bases not matched to a gene: 6. Germline V gene lookup returns CDR1 MDHEN and CDR2 SYDVKM. This CDR3 has 16 residues. CDR3 amino acids: CASSFGLAGGRGTQYF. CDR3 nucleotide sequence: TGTGCCAGCAGTTTCGGACTAGCGGGGGGGCGGGGGACCCAGTACTTC.

The chain has TRBV7-9 and TRBJ2-7, with D possibly TRBD2 on 5 matching bases. V lost 5 bases and J lost 3, with 11 bases in between. The CDR3 contains 13 residues. The germline V gene has CDR1 SEHNR and CDR2 FQNEAQ (reference sequence). CDR3 loop: CASSTADDYEQYF. CDR3 DNA: TGTGCCAGCAGCACAGCGGATGACTACGAGCAGTACTTC.

The J gene is TRBJ1-2, the V gene TRBV27, with TRBD1 matching over 7 bases. With 1 base clipped from V and 8 bases from J, the junction kept 7 bases outside the gene matches. This CDR3 has 14 amino acids. Germline V lookup: CDR1 MNHEY, CDR2 SMNVEV (reference sequence). The CDR3 region has the DNA TGTGCCAGCAGTTTATGGGCAGGGGGACGAGGCTACACCTTC. Translated: CASSLWAGGRGYTF.

The V and J genes are TRBV4-1 and TRBJ2-1; 9 bases fit TRBD2. Germline V lookup: CDR1 MGHRA, CDR2 YSYEKL. CDR3 size: 16 residues. The V gene end was trimmed by 0 bases and the J gene end by 7 bases; junction bases not matched to a gene: 7. For the CDR3, the DNA is TGCGCCAGCAGCCAAGAGTGGCGCGGGGGGGGGAATGAGCAGTTCTTC. Amino acid sequence: CASSQEWRGGGNEQFF.

The V and J genes are TRBV6-1 and TRBJ1-1; possible D gene TRBD1, 6 bases. From germline, CDR1 is MNHNS and CDR2 SASEGT. V was clipped by 2 bases and J by 5 bases, with 15 bases between them. This CDR3 is built from 15 residues. This CDR3 reads CASSETGTFRTEAFF. Written as DNA, the CDR3 is TGTGCCAGCAGTGAAACAGGGACGTTTCGTACTGAAGCTTTCTTT.

The chain combines TRBV11-3 with TRBJ2-2; 9 bases agree with TRBD2. J was trimmed by 0 bases and V by 1 base; bases with no gene match: 0. The germline V gene has CDR1 SGHNT and CDR2 YENEEA. This CDR3 has 16 amino acids. The CDR3 region has the DNA TGTGCCAGCAGCTTAGTAGCGGGGGCGAACACCGGGGAGCTGTTTTTT. Its protein is CASSLVAGANTGELFF.

V is TRBV11-2 and J is TRBJ1-6; D is unclear. CDR1 is SGHAT, CDR2 FQNNGV, per germline. V was shortened by 4 bases and J by 8 bases, with 15 bases between the two germline ends. The CDR3 spans 15 residues. The CDR3 DNA reads TGTGCCAGCAGCTCGCTCGGCCCTCAGGATTCACCCCTCCACTTT. This codes for CASSSLGPQDSPLHF.

This clone appeared a few times. The V gene is TRBV2, the J gene TRBJ1-3; D is perhaps TRBD1 (6 bases). The germline gives CDR1 SNHLY, CDR2 FYNNEI. This CDR3 has 15 amino acids. Trimming took off 6 bases at V and 1 base at J, with 13 bases between the two ends. DNA of the CDR3: TGTGCCAGCAGGCAACAGGGAGAATCTGGAAACACCATATATTTT. It is translated as CASRQQGESGNTIYF.

The V gene is TRBV10-3, the J gene TRBJ2-7; 7 nucleotides align to TRBD2. This CDR3 contains 17 residues. Germline CDR1 reads ENHRY; CDR2 reads SYGVKD. Trimming at V came to 1 base and at J to 0 bases, leaving 9 bases not matched to a gene. The CDR3 protein is CAISELGWGGYSYEQYF. DNA for the CDR3: TGTGCCATCAGTGAGTTAGGTTGGGGGGGATACTCCTACGAGCAGTACTTC.

The chain recombines TRBV25-1 with TRBJ2-2; the D gene is possibly TRBD2 (5 bases). The CDR3 runs to 17 residues. V shed 3 bases and J shed 5 bases, with 19 bases lying between them. Germline V lookup: CDR1 MGHDK, CDR2 SYGVNS. DNA of the CDR3: TGTGCCAGCAGTGAGAGGGAGTGGGTGGTAAGGACCGGGGAGCTGTTTTTT. Protein: CASSEREWVVRTGELFF.

The gene calls are TRBV6-2 or TRBV6-3 and TRBJ2-5, with 9 positions matching TRBD2. V shed 0 bases and J 0 bases; nucleotides not matched to a gene: 5. Germline CDR1 MNHEY, CDR2 SVGEGT. The CDR3 is 17 residues long. CDR3 coding DNA: TGTGCCAGCAGTTACTCATCTAGCGGGGATTACCAAGAGACCCAGTACTTC. Translating it yields CASSYSSSGDYQETQYF.

The gene calls are TRBV6-5 and TRBJ2-5, with 7 bases matching TRBD2. Germline V gene sequence: CDR1 MNHEY, CDR2 SVGAGI. Trimming at V came to 7 bases and at J to 2 bases, leaving 4 bases not matched to a gene. The CDR3 runs 13 residues. CDR3 in DNA: TGTGCCAGCACGAGCGGGGATCAAGAGACCCAGTACTTC. Residues: CASTSGDQETQYF.